The following is a T cell receptor (beta chain) sequence with its context. Its antigen is unidentified. The TCR beta CDR3 regions underwent amplification from RNA transcripts. RT-PCR with HTBI primers came first, then second-round multiplex PCR. MiXCR was run by TCRdb on the multiplex PCR reads, yielding one entry per CDR3 protein. This sample carries about 590,000 distinct CDR3 sequences, less than 45% of them seen once, and the ten largest clones take 4% to 5%. This entry is derived from a study of Graves' ophthalmopathy and Graves' hyperthyroidism. Study in general: Ophthalmopathy not arising within 18 months of follow-up defined hyperthyroidism as stable. Whole-study findings and limits: The 13-signature model separated ophthalmopathy from stable hyperthyroidism at around 86% sensitivity and almost 83% specificity.

Enrolled hyperthyroidism patients had a new diagnosis, a duration under 2 months, and an age of 18 to 65. A diagnosis was made from clinical symptoms together with serum thyroxine, TRAb, thyroid ultrasound and orbital computed tomography. This CDR3 contains 15 residues. Germline trimming cut 2 bases from V and 5 bases from J; bases unmatched to any gene: 8. CDR1 PRHDT and CDR2 FYEKMQ come from the germline V gene (reference sequence). The chain combines TRBV13 with TRBJ1-1, with TRBD1 identical over 7 bases. The specimen sequenced was peripheral blood or thyroid tissue (not recorded which). This receptor was obtained from an adult man with Graves' hyperthyroidism. CDR3 nucleotides: TGTGCCAGCAGCTTACTTTTCAGGGGGGGGACTGAAGCTTTCTTT. Its protein product is CASSLLFRGGTEAFF.